Listed below are T cell receptor beta chains from one sample, sequenced in a study of EBV T-cell therapy then PD-1 blockade in nasopharyngeal carcinoma. Only in-frame clones appear in the TCRdb table, and some are missing; sequencing was by immunoSEQ multiplex PCR. The sample has over 15,000 clones, roughly 83% seen once. The antigens these receptors bind are not known. Sequences were derived from CD8+ T cells from blood, sampled at approximately day 31 from a patient whose treatment included autologous EBV-specific T cells and nivolumab. Source of these receptors: a man aged 40-55 years with nasopharyngeal carcinoma. Each CDR3 is given with its conserved first and last residue. The order of the fields is J gene, clone size, D gene, V gene, CDR3 protein, CDR3 DNA. The D gene is left open where the match is weak. Size is stated for part of the rows, as once, few or many counts, or as a class when the clone is expanded.

>TRBJ2-5|-|-|TRBV13
CASSLGGDRDKETQYF
TGTGCCAGCAGCTTAGGCGGGGACCGGGACAAAGAGACCCAGTACTTC
>TRBJ1-1|once|-|TRBV7-2
CASSLGLAVNTEAFF
TGTGCCAGCAGCTTAGGGCTGGCTGTGAACACTGAAGCTTTCTTT
>TRBJ1-2|-|TRBD1|TRBV7-9
CASSLDSLQGNYGYTF
TGTGCCAGCAGCTTAGATTCCCTACAGGGGAACTATGGCTACACCTTC
>TRBJ1-4|-|TRBD1|TRBV20-1
CSASRDRGRANEKLFF
TGCAGTGCTAGTAGAGACAGGGGGCGCGCTAATGAAAAACTGTTTTTT
>TRBJ2-1|once|TRBD1|TRBV4-1
CASRAGTGAVLEQFF
TGCGCCAGCAGAGCCGGGACAGGGGCGGTTTTGGAGCAGTTCTTC
>TRBJ1-4|-|-|TRBV15
CATSGQPGLGTEKLFF
TGTGCCACCAGCGGTCAACCGGGACTGGGGACTGAAAAACTGTTTTTT
>TRBJ1-5|-|-|TRBV19
CASSISRVQPQHF
TGTGCCAGTAGTATTTCTAGGGTACAGCCCCAGCATTTT
>TRBJ1-1|-|TRBD1|TRBV6-5
CASSYGTGIEAFF
TGTGCCAGCAGTTACGGGACAGGGATTGAAGCTTTCTTT
>TRBJ2-1|-|TRBD2|TRBV29-1
CSELAGGPYNEQFF
TGCAGCGAGTTAGCGGGGGGGCCCTACAATGAGCAGTTCTTC
>TRBJ1-2|-|-|TRBV7-6
CASSLDAVGGYTF
TGTGCCAGCAGCTTAGACGCGGTCGGAGGCTACACCTTC
>TRBJ2-1|-|TRBD1|TRBV9
CASSADRVSYNEQFF
TGTGCCAGCAGCGCGGACAGGGTTTCCTACAATGAGCAGTTCTTC
>TRBJ2-6|once|-|TRBV27
CASSLSVVGAAFGANVLTF
TGTGCCAGCAGTTTATCGGTGGTAGGGGCCGCTTTTGGGGCCAACGTCCTGACTTTC
>TRBJ2-3|-|TRBD2|TRBV6-5
CASSLSGGNTDTQYF
TGTGCCAGCAGTCTTAGCGGGGGTAACACAGATACGCAGTATTTT
>TRBJ2-7|many|-|TRBV7-6
CASSAGPNYEQYF
TGTGCCAGCAGTGCAGGGCCTAACTACGAGCAGTACTTC
>TRBJ1-5|-|-|TRBV6-5
CASSKVGAAGQPQHF
TGTGCCAGCTCGAAGGTAGGGGCGGCGGGTCAGCCCCAGCATTTT
>TRBJ2-1|once|TRBD2|TRBV2
CAINPSSGGRYNEQFF
TGTGCCATCAATCCTTCTAGCGGGGGCCGTTACAATGAGCAGTTCTTC
>TRBJ2-3|once|TRBD1|TRBV27
CASSPDRAVDTQYF
TGTGCCAGCAGCCCAGACAGGGCGGTAGATACGCAGTATTTT
>TRBJ2-3|-|TRBD1|TRBV19
CASSLPPGQGADTQYF
TGTGCCAGTAGTCTCCCCCCGGGACAGGGGGCAGATACGCAGTATTTT
>TRBJ2-6|-|-|TRBV4-2
CASSQARGYGANVLTF
TGTGCCAGCAGCCAAGCCAGGGGTTACGGGGCCAACGTCCTGACTTTC
>TRBJ2-7|-|-|TRBV6-5
CASSYVGGEQYF
TGTGCCAGCAGTTACGTAGGGGGCGAGCAGTACTTC
>TRBJ2-5|-|TRBD1|TRBV5-4
CASSLGTDQETQYF
TGTGCCAGCAGCTTAGGGACAGATCAAGAGACCCAGTACTTC
>TRBJ1-1|-|TRBD1|TRBV6-1
CASSLDPDRATEAFF
TGTGCCAGCAGCCTAGACCCCGACAGGGCCACTGAAGCTTTCTTT
>TRBJ2-7|-|TRBD1|TRBV5-8
CASSSRQGFGSYEQYF
TGTGCCAGCAGCTCCCGACAGGGATTTGGGTCCTACGAGCAGTACTTC
>TRBJ2-7|-|-|TRBV7-3
CASSASGSSRDEQYF
TGTGCCAGCAGCGCTTCAGGATCCTCTAGGGACGAGCAGTACTTC
>TRBJ2-7|-|-|TRBV6-6
CASSTEGHPYEQYF
TGTGCCAGCAGTACGGAGGGACACCCCTACGAGCAGTACTTC
>TRBJ2-7|-|-|TRBV29-1
CSVEGLRGTQSYEQYF
TGCAGCGTTGAAGGGTTGCGTGGGACACAGTCCTACGAGCAGTACTTC
>TRBJ2-1|-|-|TRBV6-5
CASSYRDKKMGNEQFF
TGTGCCAGCAGTTACCGGGACAAAAAAATGGGCAATGAGCAGTTCTTC
>TRBJ1-3|-|-|TRBV19
CASSMAAYSGNTIYF
TGTGCCAGTAGTATGGCGGCCTACTCTGGAAACACCATATATTTT
>TRBJ2-5|-|TRBD2|TRBV4-3
CASSQGTSGGLRGETQYF
TGCGCCAGCAGCCAGGGGACTAGCGGGGGGCTCAGGGGGGAGACCCAGTACTTC
>TRBJ1-2|-|-|TRBV9
CASSTQGPSYTF
TGTGCCAGCAGCACCCAGGGGCCGAGCTACACCTTC
>TRBJ1-5|-|-|TRBV9
CASSVEGGEQPQHF
TGTGCCAGCAGCGTAGAAGGGGGGGAACAGCCCCAGCATTTT
>TRBJ2-7|-|-|TRBV4-1
CASSWDFPGNEQYF
TGCGCCAGCAGCTGGGACTTCCCGGGAAACGAGCAGTACTTC